This T cell receptor beta chain was documented in a study of blood T cell repertoires in COVID-19. Whole-study context: Material from acute and convalescent COVID-19 was sourced from the United States, Italy and Spain. PBMCs, B-cell-depleted T cells, or T cells provided the cDNA or gDNA that made up the material.

Sequencing used immunoSEQ multiplex PCR; TCRdb keeps in-frame clones, though not all of them. The sample carries around 150,000 clones, 65% to 85% recorded once. CDR1 and CDR2 from the germline V gene are SGHNT and YENEEA. Unmatched junction bases numbered 3, after V lost 2 bases and J lost 0 bases. CDR3 length equals 16 residues. This receptor was obtained from a woman aged 55 to 70 with acute or convalescent COVID-19. This chain uses TRBV11-3 with TRBJ2-1; 8 nucleotides line up with TRBD2. The sample consisted of peripheral blood. The CDR3 protein is CASSLFGTSSYNEQFF. CDR3 bases: TGTGCCAGCAGCTTATTCGGGACTAGCTCCTACAATGAGCAGTTCTTC.